Following are 27 T cell receptor beta chains from one sample sequenced in a study of cytomegalovirus exposure and HLA in healthy donors. Generated by immunoSEQ multiplex PCR, the TCRdb table keeps only in-frame clones and is missing some. The table shows about 280,000 clones, with 65% to 90% occurring only once. Sequenced material: PBMCs. The receptor source for this set is a woman aged 18 to 35 in good health and CMV-seronegative.

The chain uses TRBV2 and TRBJ2-7; the D gene is possibly TRBD1 (6 bases). The CDR3 spans 13 residues. Deletions cut 5 bases from V and 6 bases from J, with 14 bases between. Per germline, CDR1 SNHLY and CDR2 FYNNEI. The CDR3: CASSNRGIAEQYF. Here the CDR3 DNA reads TGTGCCAGCAGTAATAGGGGGATTGCCGAGCAGTACTTC.

The chain couples TRBV6-1 to TRBJ2-2; D uncertain. The CDR3 is 13 amino acids. The germline V gene has CDR1 MNHNS and CDR2 SASEGT. Trimming cost V 3 bases and J 4 bases, with 6 bases left between them. CDR3 nucleotides: TGTGCCAGCAGTGACCTCAGCACCGGGGAGCTGTTTTTT. Amino acid sequence: CASSDLSTGELFF.

The rearrangement links TRBV7-6 to TRBJ2-7; a weak D match, TRBD1 (6 bases). The CDR3 extends over 15 amino acids. The germline gives CDR1 SGHVS, CDR2 FNYEAQ. V gave up 5 bases and J gave up 7 bases, with 21 bases separating them. This CDR3 reads CASSDGTPLLREQYF. The CDR3 DNA reads TGTGCCAGCAGCGACGGGACACCTCTCTTGCGGGAGCAGTACTTC.

This sequence joins TRBV27 and TRBJ2-3; D is perhaps TRBD2 (6 bases). CDR1 and CDR2 from the germline V gene are MNHEY and SMNVEV (reference sequence). V lost 2 bases to trimming and J lost 0 bases, with 9 bases between them. This CDR3 has 15 residues. The CDR3 region is CASSLIAESTDTQYF. CDR3 DNA sequence: TGTGCCAGCAGTTTAATAGCGGAAAGCACAGATACGCAGTATTTT.

This chain joins TRBV6-5 and TRBJ1-5; D possibly corresponds to TRBD1 (6 bases). The V end was cut by 2 bases, the J end by 3 bases, with 11 bases between. In germline, CDR1 is MNHEY, CDR2 SVGAGI. The CDR3 runs 15 residues. The CDR3 sequence is CASSYGSGVNQPQHF. Written as DNA, the CDR3 is TGTGCCAGCAGTTACGGTTCAGGGGTCAATCAGCCCCAGCATTTT.

The chain recombines TRBV14 with TRBJ2-3, with unresolved D. V was shortened by 1 base and J by 4 bases, with 6 bases between the two germline ends. Germline V gives CDR1 SGHDN, CDR2 FVKESK. The CDR3 spans 13 residues. In DNA, the CDR3 is TGTGCCAGCAGCCAAGCGGGTGCAGATACGCAGTATTTT. This sequence encodes CASSQAGADTQYF.

The J gene is TRBJ2-7, the V gene TRBV5-4; 13 nucleotides align to TRBD2. Looked up from germline, CDR1 is SGHNT and CDR2 is YYREEE (reference sequence). Trimming cost V 4 bases and J 6 bases; bases outside gene matches: 4. The CDR3 covers 14 residues. CDR3 amino acids: CASSNRTSGSEQYF. Here the CDR3 DNA reads TGTGCCAGCAGCAACAGGACTAGCGGGAGCGAGCAGTACTTC.

CDR3 sequence (DNA): TGCGCCAGCAGCCAATTCGGCCAGGGCCTCTATGGCTACACCTTC. The encoded protein is CASSQFGQGLYGYTF. The chain is built from TRBV4-1 and TRBJ1-2; possibly TRBD1 for D (5 bases). The CDR3 spans 15 residues. CDR1 is MGHRA, CDR2 YSYEKL, per germline. The V end lost 2 bases, the J end lost 4 bases, and 14 bases lay between the germline ends.

This clone has a single count. This chain connects TRBV27 to TRBJ2-7; TRBD1 matches at 7 bases. CDR1 and CDR2 (germline): MNHEY, SMNVEV (reference sequence). V gave up 5 bases and J gave up 5 bases; unmatched junction bases: 12. This CDR3 has 15 residues. For the CDR3, the DNA is TGTGCCAGCAGTATTCCGGGACAGCGAATTGACGAGCAGTACTTC. It is translated as CASSIPGQRIDEQYF.

V and J are TRBV27 and TRBJ1-1; 8 nucleotides line up with TRBD1. Per the germline V gene, CDR1 is MNHEY and CDR2 is SMNVEV (reference sequence). The CDR3 sequence is 16 residues long. V was clipped by 3 bases and J by 3 bases; unmatched bases: 9. CDR3 sequence (DNA): TGTGCCAGCAGTTTGCCGGACAGGGAGCTTGACACTGAAGCTTTCTTT. It is translated as CASSLPDRELDTEAFF.

The CDR3 loop is CASSSGSSGPTNYGYTF. The CDR3 DNA reads TGCGCCAGCAGCTCGGGGTCGTCAGGACCGACTAACTATGGCTACACCTTC. The chain recombines TRBV5-1 with TRBJ1-2; D is unclear. Germline CDR1 reads SGHRS; CDR2 reads YFSETQ. Trimming took off 3 bases at V and 0 bases at J, with 18 bases between the two ends. CDR3 length equals 17 residues.

The V call is TRBV5-5, the J call TRBJ2-7; TRBD2 matches at 10 bases. The CDR3 extends over 18 amino acids. Germline values: CDR1 SGHKS, CDR2 YYEKEE (reference sequence). The V segment lost 1 base and the J segment 0 bases; nucleotides outside the gene matches: 10. The CDR3 loop reads CASSLKDASGRNSYEQYF. CDR3 bases: TGTGCCAGCAGCTTGAAGGACGCTAGCGGGAGAAACTCCTACGAGCAGTACTTC. The entire variable domain, with the rest obtained from reference TRBV5-5 and TRBJ2-7, is as follows: DAGVTQSPTHLIKTRGQQVTLRCSPISGHKSVSWYQQVLGQGPQFIFQYYEKEERGRGNFPDRFSARQFPNYSSELNVNALLLGDSALYLCASSLKDASGRNSYEQYFGPGTRLTVT.

The V and J genes are TRBV5-1 and TRBJ2-2; D is perhaps TRBD2 (5 bases). The CDR3 has 15 amino acids. V was clipped by 7 bases and J by 0 bases, with 13 bases between them. Germline V gene lookup returns CDR1 SGHRS and CDR2 YFSETQ. The chain's CDR3 is CASGLRLPNTGELFF. CDR3 coding DNA: TGCGCCAGCGGACTTAGACTCCCGAACACCGGGGAGCTGTTTTTT.

As regards this clone: Additional DNA sequences in this sample encode the identical CDR3. This rearrangement joins TRBV5-1 to TRBJ1-2; 8 nucleotides align to TRBD1. The V gene end was trimmed by 0 bases and the J gene end by 4 bases; junction bases not matched to a gene: 2. The CDR3 spans 14 residues. Germline V CDR1 and CDR2: SGHRS, YFSETQ. CDR3: CASSLGTGSYGYTF. CDR3 nucleotide sequence: TGCGCCAGCAGCTTGGGGACAGGGAGCTATGGCTACACCTTC. Complete variable domain (other parts from reference TRBV5-1 and TRBJ1-2): KAGVTQTPRYLIKTRGQQVTLSCSPISGHRSVSWYQQTPGQGLQFLFEYFSETQRNKGNFPGRFSGRQFSNSRSEMNVSTLELGDSALYLCASSLGTGSYGYTFGSGTRLTVV.

The chain couples TRBV2 to TRBJ2-7; no firm D call. Germline V gives CDR1 SNHLY, CDR2 FYNNEI. The germline V and J ends were trimmed by 6 bases and 4 bases, with 13 bases remaining between them. The CDR3 has 13 residues. CDR3 nucleotide sequence: TGTGCCAGCAGCCCCTTTCGCGTTTACGAGCAGTACTTC. Translation: CASSPFRVYEQYF.

The V call is TRBV7-2, the J call TRBJ2-7; D possibly corresponds to TRBD2 (6 bases). The germline V gene encodes CDR1 SGHTA and CDR2 FQGNSA. The CDR3 is made up of 13 amino acids. The V end lost 5 bases, the J end lost 6 bases, and 14 bases lay between the germline ends. CDR3 nucleotides: TGTGCCAGCAGCCCGAAGTGGGACTCCGAGCAGTACTTC. Translated: CASSPKWDSEQYF.

The V call is TRBV29-1, the J call TRBJ1-2, with 7 bases aligning to TRBD1. J was trimmed by 8 bases and V by 4 bases; bases with no gene match: 7. The CDR3 is made up of 12 amino acids. Germline V CDR1 and CDR2: SQVTM, ANQGSEA. The CDR3 DNA follows: TGCAGCGTTGTTACAGGGGTCGAGGGCTACACCTTC. Translating gives CSVVTGVEGYTF.

The genes are TRBV5-1 and TRBJ1-1, with D possibly being TRBD1 (5 bases). CDR3 length: 13 residues. V lost 5 bases to trimming and J lost 5 bases, with 13 bases between them. Germline values: CDR1 SGHRS, CDR2 YFSETQ. As DNA, the CDR3 is TGCGCCAGCAGACCCGGGGGAGGGACTGAAGCTTTCTTT. Amino acids: CASRPGGGTEAFF.

The CDR3 nucleotides read TGTGCCAGCAGCGCCGGGGTCGGGGAGCTGTTTTTT. Protein: CASSAGVGELFF. The rearrangement joins TRBV6-1 to TRBJ2-2; the D gene is possibly TRBD2 (5 bases). Germline CDR1 and CDR2: MNHNS and SASEGT. The V end was cut by 6 bases, the J end by 7 bases, with 9 bases between. The CDR3 is made up of 12 amino acids.

This clone was seen just once. V and J are TRBV28 and TRBJ2-7, with D perhaps matching TRBD2 (5 bases). The CDR3 consists of 14 residues. CDR1 and CDR2 from the germline V gene are MDHEN and SYDVKM. Trimming removed 4 bases from V and 4 bases from J, with 14 bases in between. CDR3 amino acids: CASSYGPRGYEQYF. The DNA for the CDR3 is TGTGCCAGCAGTTACGGGCCGCGAGGGTACGAGCAGTACTTC.

The chain has TRBV5-1 and TRBJ1-3, with 11 nucleotides matching TRBD1. This CDR3 has 17 residues. Germline loops: CDR1 SGHRS, CDR2 YFSETQ. Trimming cost V 4 bases and J 1 base; bases outside gene matches: 7. Here the CDR3 reads CASSDGQGAISGNTIYF. The DNA for the CDR3 is TGCGCCAGCAGCGATGGACAGGGGGCAATATCTGGAAACACCATATATTTT.

Turning to this clone: The sample holds other DNA sequences that translate to the same CDR3. The chain joins TRBV27 to TRBJ2-5, with 7 positions matching TRBD1. The V segment lost 5 bases and the J segment 5 bases; nucleotides outside the gene matches: 8. This CDR3 has 14 amino acids. In germline, CDR1 is MNHEY, CDR2 SMNVEV (reference sequence). The CDR3 sequence: CASSPRQGWETQYF. The CDR3 DNA is TGTGCCAGCAGTCCCAGACAGGGATGGGAGACCCAGTACTTC.

The chain carries TRBV6-1 and TRBJ1-1; possibly TRBD1 for D (6 bases). The CDR3 totals 12 residues. Trimming removed 6 bases from V and 2 bases from J, with 7 bases in between. Germline loops: CDR1 MNHNS, CDR2 SASEGT. The CDR3 DNA follows: TGTGCCAGCAGCAGGGGCAACACTGAAGCTTTCTTT. It yields the protein CASSRGNTEAFF.

The chain has TRBV7-2 and TRBJ2-1, with TRBD2 matching 9 bases. V was pared by 8 bases and J by 9 bases, with 2 bases of the junction left unmatched. Germline V gene data show CDR1 as SGHTA and CDR2 as FQGNSA. The CDR3 runs to 11 residues. CDR3 DNA sequence: TGTGCCAGCGCGGGGGGGCCTGAGCAGTTCTTC. This sequence encodes CASAGGPEQFF.

This chain joins TRBV29-1 and TRBJ1-2; 7 bases agree with TRBD1. The CDR3 runs 13 residues. Germline CDR1 is SQVTM and CDR2 is ANQGSEA. Unmatched junction bases numbered 4, after V lost 3 bases and J lost 3 bases. Here the CDR3 reads CSVDSTGDYGYTF. DNA of the CDR3: TGCAGCGTTGATTCCACAGGGGACTATGGCTACACCTTC.

The chain uses TRBV12-2 and TRBJ2-1; the table gives TRBD2 as D, unverified against the DNA. TRBV12-2 is reported as a pseudogene. The CDR3 has 15 amino acids. Here the CDR3 DNA reads TGTGCAAGTCGCCTCACTAGCGGGAGGGCCGGCGAGCAGTTCTTC. Amino acid sequence: CASRLTSGRAGEQFF.

The chain has TRBV2 and TRBJ2-1, with TRBD2 identical over 14 bases. Germline CDR1 reads SNHLY; CDR2 reads FYNNEI. CDR3 length: 16 amino acids. V gave up 5 bases and J gave up 6 bases; unmatched junction bases: 6. CDR3 in amino acids: CASSKGLAGAANEQFF. The CDR3, as DNA: TGTGCCAGCAGTAAGGGACTAGCGGGAGCTGCCAATGAGCAGTTCTTC. Based on the CDR3 plus reference TRBV2 and TRBJ2-1, the full variable domain is EPEVTQTPSHQVTQMGQEVILRCVPISNHLYFYWYRQILGQKVEFLVSFYNNEISEKSEIFDDQFSVERPDGSNFTLKIRSTKLEDSAMYFCASSKGLAGAANEQFFGPGTRLTVL.